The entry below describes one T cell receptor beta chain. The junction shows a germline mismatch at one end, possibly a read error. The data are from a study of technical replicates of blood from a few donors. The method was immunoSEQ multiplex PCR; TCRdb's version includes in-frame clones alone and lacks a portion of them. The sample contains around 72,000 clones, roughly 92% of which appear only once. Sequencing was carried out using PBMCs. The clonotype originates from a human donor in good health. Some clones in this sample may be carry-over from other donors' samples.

The CDR3 coding sequence is TGTGCCAGCAACAAGGAGGGACTGGTGTACGGGCAGTACTTC. Translating it yields CASNKEGLVYGQYF. This chain uses TRBV5-8 with TRBJ2-7; D possibly corresponds to TRBD2 (6 bases). Germline V gives CDR1 SGHTS, CDR2 YDEGEE. The CDR3 is 14 amino acids.